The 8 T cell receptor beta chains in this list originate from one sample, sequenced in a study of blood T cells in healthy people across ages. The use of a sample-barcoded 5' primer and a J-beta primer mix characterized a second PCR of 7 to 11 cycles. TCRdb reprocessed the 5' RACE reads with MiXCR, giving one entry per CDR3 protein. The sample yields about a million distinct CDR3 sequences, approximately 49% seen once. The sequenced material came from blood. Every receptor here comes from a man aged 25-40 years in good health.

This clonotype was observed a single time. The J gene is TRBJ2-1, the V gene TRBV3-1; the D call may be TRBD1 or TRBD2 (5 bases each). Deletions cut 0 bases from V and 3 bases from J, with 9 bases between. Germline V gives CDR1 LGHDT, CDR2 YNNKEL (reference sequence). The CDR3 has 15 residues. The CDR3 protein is CASSQDGTNYNEQFF. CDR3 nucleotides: TGTGCCAGCAGCCAAGATGGGACGAACTACAATGAGCAGTTCTTC.

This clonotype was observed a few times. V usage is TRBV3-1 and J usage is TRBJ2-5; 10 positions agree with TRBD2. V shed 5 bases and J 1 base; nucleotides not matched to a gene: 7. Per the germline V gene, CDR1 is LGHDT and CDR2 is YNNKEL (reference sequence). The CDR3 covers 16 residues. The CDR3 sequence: CASSSASGGLQETQYF. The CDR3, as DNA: TGTGCCAGCAGCTCCGCTAGCGGGGGCCTCCAAGAGACCCAGTACTTC.

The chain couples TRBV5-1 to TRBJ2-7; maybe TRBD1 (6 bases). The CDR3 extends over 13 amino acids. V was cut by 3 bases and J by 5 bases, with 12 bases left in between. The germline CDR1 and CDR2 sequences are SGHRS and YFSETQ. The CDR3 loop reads CASSSQGWDEQYF. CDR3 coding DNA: TGCGCCAGCAGCTCACAGGGTTGGGACGAGCAGTACTTC.

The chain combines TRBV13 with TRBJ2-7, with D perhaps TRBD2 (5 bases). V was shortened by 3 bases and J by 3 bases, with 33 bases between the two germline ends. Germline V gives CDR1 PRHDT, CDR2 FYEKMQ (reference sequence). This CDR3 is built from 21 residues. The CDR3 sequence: CASSLKQTNRVDVVGNYEQYF. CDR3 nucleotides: TGTGCCAGCAGCTTGAAGCAGACTAATCGGGTAGACGTCGTGGGAAACTACGAGCAGTACTTC.

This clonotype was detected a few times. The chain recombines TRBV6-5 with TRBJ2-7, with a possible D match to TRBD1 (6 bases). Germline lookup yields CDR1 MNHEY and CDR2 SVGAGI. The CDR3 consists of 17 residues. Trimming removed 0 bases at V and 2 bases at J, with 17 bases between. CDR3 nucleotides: TGTGCCAGCAGTTACTCGGCTTCCGAGACAGGTCCCTACGAGCAGTACTTC. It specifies CASSYSASETGPYEQYF.

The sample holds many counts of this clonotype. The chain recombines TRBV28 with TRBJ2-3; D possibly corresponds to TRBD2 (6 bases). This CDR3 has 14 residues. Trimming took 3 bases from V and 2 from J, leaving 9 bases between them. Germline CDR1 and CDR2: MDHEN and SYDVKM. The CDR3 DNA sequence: TGTGCCAGCAGTTTGACGGGGGTCACAGATACGCAGTATTTT. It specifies CASSLTGVTDTQYF. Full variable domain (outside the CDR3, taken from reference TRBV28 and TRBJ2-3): DVKVTQSSRYLVKRTGEKVFLECVQDMDHENMFWYRQDPGLGLRLIYFSYDVKMKEKGDIPEGYSVSREKKERFSLILESASTNQTSMYLCASSLTGVTDTQYFGPGTRLTVL.

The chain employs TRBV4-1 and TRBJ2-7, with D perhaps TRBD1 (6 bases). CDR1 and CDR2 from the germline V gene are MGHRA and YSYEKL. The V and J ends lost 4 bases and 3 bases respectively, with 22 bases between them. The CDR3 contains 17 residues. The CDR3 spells CASSLGSDWQGSYEQYF. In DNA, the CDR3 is TGCGCCAGCAGCCTAGGATCAGATTGGCAGGGGAGCTACGAGCAGTACTTC.

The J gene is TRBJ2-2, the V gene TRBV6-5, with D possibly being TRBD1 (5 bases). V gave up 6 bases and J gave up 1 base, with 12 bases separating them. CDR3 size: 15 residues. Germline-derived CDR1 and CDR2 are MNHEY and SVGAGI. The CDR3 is CASREDNLNTGELFF. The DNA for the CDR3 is TGTGCCAGCAGAGAGGACAACCTGAACACCGGGGAGCTGTTTTTT.